The clone carrying this T cell receptor beta chain was seen a few times. The CDR3 covers 13 residues. V gave up 5 bases and J gave up 6 bases, with 13 bases separating them. Germline V CDR1 and CDR2: PRHDT, FYEKMQ (reference sequence). The data belong to a study of T cell repertoires in cytomegalovirus infection. TCRdb passed the reads through MiXCR, listing each CDR3 protein once. The sample gives 85,000 to 130,000 distinct CDR3 sequences, 20% to 25% of which show up once; 39% is in the top ten. V is TRBV13 and J is TRBJ1-1; D remains unclear. Sequenced material: CD8+ T cells from PBMCs. The TCR comes from a human donor in good health (CMV status not recorded). Some clones in this sample may be carry-over from other donors' samples. The CDR3 DNA is TGTGCCAGCAGCCCAGATGTGGGGTCTGAAGCTTTCTTT. As protein: CASSPDVGSEAFF.